This T cell receptor (beta chain) was documented in a study of breast tumors, draining lymph nodes, adjacent tissues. This clonotype showed up many times. What it binds is unknown. The lymph nodes were axillary draining lymph nodes from breast cancer patients. Study-wide findings and caveats: Findings are consistent with lymph node origin and intratumoral expansion of most tumor T cells. Luminal-like breast cancer showed significantly greater tumor-nontumor repertoire similarity than basal-like breast cancer did. That most tumor T cells come from lymph nodes remained unproven. Tumors had less TCR diversity than lymph nodes, more than nontumor tissue.

V lost 0 bases to trimming and J lost 2 bases, with 15 bases between them. Germline V gene sequence: CDR1 GTSNPN, CDR2 SVGIG (reference sequence). The CDR3 is 16 amino acids. TCRdb re-analysed the multiplex PCR reads in MiXCR, keeping a single row per CDR3 protein. In the table there are a few hundred thousand distinct CDR3 sequences, less than 40% of which are singletons. The source is a female donor with breast cancer. Some clones in this sample may be carry-over from other donors' samples. The chain recombines TRBV30 with TRBJ2-3; tentatively, D is TRBD1 (5 bases). Sequencing used axillary lymph node tissue. Here the CDR3 reads CAWSVGASRNTDTQYF. DNA of the CDR3: TGTGCCTGGAGTGTAGGGGCCTCCAGAAACACAGATACGCAGTATTTT.